The 20 T cell receptor beta chains below all came from one sample that was sequenced in a study of CD8 T cells in Susac syndrome (dated by TCRdb to about 2019). The library was built by means of the immunoSEQ multiplex PCR assay. RNA was extracted with the RNeasy kit and about 0.5 to 1 ug was reverse transcribed using random hexamers. The public reads were quality trimmed at Q25 with fastp and then assembled into clones with MiXCR by TCRdb, keeping productive beta chains. Identical CDR3 proteins give one entry, which carries the most common genes and DNA. This sample lists 250,000 to 300,000 distinct CDR3 sequences; more than 75% were detected once. The ten largest clones capture about 0.11% of the sample. Sequenced: CD8+ T cells from PBMCs. Every receptor here comes from a human donor with multiple sclerosis.

The chain carries TRBV19 and TRBJ1-1; weak D call: TRBD1 (6 bases). The CDR3 contains 13 residues. The V gene's germline CDR1 is LNHDA and CDR2 SQIVND (reference sequence). Trimming removed 5 bases from V and 5 bases from J, with 12 bases in between. The chain's CDR3 is CASSFQGRTEAFF. The CDR3 DNA sequence: TGTGCCAGTAGTTTTCAGGGGAGGACTGAAGCTTTCTTT.

The J gene is TRBJ2-7, the V gene TRBV30; TRBD1 matches at 9 bases. The CDR3 length is 14 residues. In germline, CDR1 is GTSNPN, CDR2 SVGIG (reference sequence). V shed 0 bases, J shed 2 bases, and the junction held 2 bases outside the gene matches. DNA of the CDR3: TGTGCCTGGAGTGTATGGGACAGGGCCTACGAGCAGTACTTC. Amino acids: CAWSVWDRAYEQYF.

This clonotype has a handful of counts. V gene TRBV7-3 combines with J gene TRBJ2-5; 10 nucleotides agree with TRBD2. Trimming removed 2 bases from V and 5 bases from J; junction bases left unmatched: 5. This CDR3 spans 15 amino acids. CDR1 is SGHTA and CDR2 is FQGTGA in the germline V gene. DNA for the CDR3: TGTGCCAGCAGCTTACAAGCGGGAGGGCTGGAGACCCAGTACTTC. Its protein is CASSLQAGGLETQYF.

This clonotype was seen only a few times. The rearrangement uses TRBV5-4 and TRBJ1-1, with D perhaps matching TRBD1 (6 bases). The V end was cut by 4 bases, the J end by 6 bases, with 13 bases between. This CDR3 comprises 13 residues. Germline CDR1 is SGHNT and CDR2 is YYREEE (reference sequence). DNA for the CDR3: TGTGCCAGCAGCCCTGGGACAACGCCTGAAGCTTTCTTT. Amino acids: CASSPGTTPEAFF.

The chain links TRBV15 to TRBJ2-3, with D possibly being TRBD2 (7 bases). V was cut by 0 bases and J by 3 bases, with 22 bases left in between. The CDR3 has 19 residues. The germline CDR1 and CDR2 sequences are LNHNV and YYDKDF (reference sequence). The CDR3 sequence: CATSRDGGDNQGSTDTQYF. The CDR3 nucleotides read TGTGCCACCAGCAGAGATGGGGGGGACAACCAAGGGAGTACAGATACGCAGTATTTT.

V usage is TRBV7-8 and J usage is TRBJ2-7; D remains ambiguous. CDR3 length equals 11 residues. The germline V gene encodes CDR1 SGHVS and CDR2 FQNEAQ. The ends were cut back, 7 bases at V and 4 bases at J, with 8 bases in the middle. The CDR3 protein is CASTPGYEQYF. CDR3 coding DNA: TGTGCCAGCACCCCAGGTTACGAGCAGTACTTC.

The chain links TRBV20-1 to TRBJ2-1, with 10 nucleotides matching TRBD2. There are 16 residues in the CDR3. From germline, CDR1 is DFQATT and CDR2 SNEGSKA (reference sequence). V dropped 1 base and J dropped 4; count of bases not matched to a gene: 7. This CDR3 reads CSARGPAGGPYNEQFF. The CDR3 DNA sequence: TGCAGTGCTAGAGGACCAGCGGGAGGGCCATACAATGAGCAGTTCTTC.

The chain carries TRBV10-3 and TRBJ1-1; D not certain. This CDR3 has 15 residues. The germline CDR1 and CDR2 sequences are ENHRY and SYGVKD. The V end was cut by 7 bases, the J end by 1 base, with 16 bases between. CDR3 sequence: CAITSDRLGNTEAFF. CDR3 DNA sequence: TGTGCCATCACCTCGGACCGTTTGGGGAACACTGAAGCTTTCTTT.

This rearrangement joins TRBV28 to TRBJ2-3; a weak D match, TRBD2 (5 bases). The CDR3 runs to 16 residues. Germline V gene data show CDR1 as MDHEN and CDR2 as SYDVKM. Trimming took off 4 bases at V and 5 bases at J, with 19 bases between the two ends. The CDR3 here is CASSSTDSVPRDTQYF. CDR3 coding DNA: TGTGCCAGCAGTTCAACAGATAGCGTCCCCAGAGATACGCAGTATTTT.

The chain employs TRBV12-3 or TRBV12-4 and TRBJ2-6; no clear D. V gave up 8 bases and J gave up 4 bases, with 9 bases separating them. This CDR3 has 13 residues. The CDR3 spells CASSLRGANVLTF. CDR3 DNA: TGTGCCAGCTCCCTCCGGGGGGCCAACGTCCTGACTTTC.

Only one count was recorded for this clonotype. The V and J genes are TRBV6-1 and TRBJ2-5; D may be TRBD1 or TRBD2 (5 bases each). The germline V and J ends were trimmed by 2 bases and 5 bases, with 21 bases remaining between them. The CDR3 consists of 17 residues. CDR1 MNHNS and CDR2 SASEGT come from the germline V gene. The CDR3 nucleotides are TGTGCCAGCAGTGAATCACCGGACAAGTATGAGGGGGAGACCCAGTACTTC. It specifies CASSESPDKYEGETQYF.

This clonotype was detected once. The chain has TRBV7-9 and TRBJ1-1; D remains ambiguous. Trimming pared 1 base from V and 8 bases from J, leaving 11 bases between. From germline, CDR1 is SEHNR and CDR2 FQNEAQ (reference sequence). This CDR3 is built from 13 residues. The CDR3 DNA reads as TGTGCCAGCAGCTTAGTTCCCCGGGAAGAAGCTTTCTTT. Protein product: CASSLVPREEAFF. Based on the CDR3 plus reference TRBV7-9 and TRBJ1-1, the full variable domain is DTGVSQNPRHKITKRGQNVTFRCDPISEHNRLYWYRQTLGQGPEFLTYFQNEAQLEKSRLLSDRFSAERPKGSFSTLEIQRTEQGDSAMYLCASSLVPREEAFFGQGTRLTVV.

This clonotype was seen a single time. The V gene is TRBV12-5, the J gene TRBJ1-1; D gene uncertain. Trimming stripped 2 bases from V and 6 bases from J, with 10 bases between. The germline gives CDR1 LGHNT, CDR2 FRNRAP. CDR3 length equals 13 residues. As DNA, the CDR3 is TGTGCTAGTGGTTTGCCCCGGACTCCTGAAGCTTTCTTT. Translating it yields CASGLPRTPEAFF.

Only one count was recorded for this clonotype. The J gene is TRBJ1-1, the V gene TRBV6-1; TRBD1 aligns across 9 bases. CDR1 MNHNS and CDR2 SASEGT come from the germline V gene. V shed 6 bases and J 7 bases; nucleotides not matched to a gene: 12. This CDR3 contains 15 residues. The CDR3: CASRVHRGLEIEAFF. The CDR3, as DNA: TGTGCCAGCAGGGTTCACAGGGGGCTTGAAATTGAAGCTTTCTTT.

The chain couples TRBV7-9 to TRBJ2-3; D is unclear. V shed 6 bases and J shed 2 bases, with 9 bases lying between them. Per the germline V gene, CDR1 is SEHNR and CDR2 is FQNEAQ (reference sequence). This CDR3 contains 13 residues. The CDR3 sequence: CASSHYPTDTQYF. CDR3 DNA sequence: TGTGCCAGCAGTCATTATCCCACAGATACGCAGTATTTT.

This sequence joins TRBV5-5 and TRBJ2-1; 8 nucleotides agree with TRBD1. CDR3 length: 17 residues. The junction had 10 bases not matched to a gene; V was cut back by 0 bases and J by 5 bases. In germline, CDR1 is SGHKS, CDR2 YYEKEE (reference sequence). The CDR3 DNA is TGTGCCAGCAGCTTGGCCGCGAGGACAGGGTTTGACAATGAGCAGTTCTTC. Translated: CASSLAARTGFDNEQFF.

The chain recombines TRBV27 with TRBJ1-1; tentative D call: TRBD1 (6 bases). Trimming took off 3 bases at V and 5 bases at J, with 13 bases between the two ends. The CDR3 extends over 14 amino acids. Germline CDR1 is MNHEY and CDR2 is SMNVEV (reference sequence). CDR3 bases: TGTGCCAGCAGTTTCCCGGGGGGGCAAACTGAAGCTTTCTTT. Translation: CASSFPGGQTEAFF.

The V call is TRBV7-9, the J call TRBJ2-1; a weak D match, TRBD1 (6 bases). This CDR3 is built from 13 residues. The V gene lost 7 bases and the J gene lost 2 bases, with 9 bases spanning the gap. From germline, CDR1 is SEHNR and CDR2 FQNEAQ (reference sequence). The DNA for the CDR3 is TGTGCCAGCATTGGGGACACCTACAATGAGCAGTTCTTC. Translating it yields CASIGDTYNEQFF.

This clonotype was seen a few times. V usage is TRBV5-1 and J usage is TRBJ2-7; weak D call: TRBD1 (6 bases). V lost 3 bases and J lost 2, with 9 bases in between. CDR3 length: 13 amino acids. Per germline, CDR1 SGHRS and CDR2 YFSETQ. The CDR3 protein is CASSWRTAYEQYF. The CDR3 coding sequence is TGCGCCAGCAGCTGGAGGACAGCCTACGAGCAGTACTTC.

This clonotype has only one observation. The V gene is TRBV29-1, the J gene TRBJ1-1; unclear D gene. This CDR3 contains 13 residues. Per the germline V gene, CDR1 is SQVTM and CDR2 is ANQGSEA. Trimming took 0 bases from V and 5 from J, leaving 10 bases between them. CDR3 residues: CSVEDVGRTEAFF. DNA of the CDR3: TGCAGCGTTGAAGATGTGGGGAGGACTGAAGCTTTCTTT. Variable domain in full (rest from reference TRBV29-1 and TRBJ1-1): SAVISQKPSRDICQRGTSLTIQCQVDSQVTMMFWYRQQPGQSLTLIATANQGSEATYESGFVIDKFPISRPNLTFSTLTVSNMSPEDSSIYLCSVEDVGRTEAFFGQGTRLTVV.